Presented here are 23 T cell receptor beta chains from one specimen sequenced in a study of shared clonotypes between healthy human individuals. Generated by immunoSEQ multiplex PCR, the TCRdb table keeps only in-frame clones and is missing some. The table has about 1.5 million clones, 95% to 97% seen once. The sample was naive CD4+ T cells sorted from blood. This sample's subset: CD45RA+ positively selected. Every receptor here comes from a man aged 25-45 years in good health.

The genes are TRBV28 and TRBJ2-7; D is uncertain. CDR1 MDHEN and CDR2 SYDVKM come from the germline V gene. V lost 5 bases, J lost 0 bases, and 14 bases lay in between. CDR3 length equals 15 residues. The CDR3 sequence: CASSRRGVTSYEQYF. In DNA form, the CDR3 reads TGTGCCAGCAGTCGAAGAGGAGTGACCTCCTACGAGCAGTACTTC.

The chain combines TRBV5-1 with TRBJ2-1; 8 bases line up with TRBD2. CDR1 and CDR2 (germline): SGHRS, YFSETQ. V lost 3 bases, J lost 5 bases, and 10 bases stayed unmatched. There are 16 residues in the CDR3. CDR3 residues: CASSSVGLGYDNEQFF. Here the CDR3 DNA reads TGCGCCAGCAGCTCGGTGGGACTAGGCTATGACAATGAGCAGTTCTTC.

V is TRBV2 and J is TRBJ1-1; D gene unclear. The V end lost 5 bases, the J end lost 9 bases, and 16 bases lay between the germline ends. Per the germline V gene, CDR1 is SNHLY and CDR2 is FYNNEI. The CDR3 length is 13 residues. The CDR3 loop is CASSNAFLQKAFF. DNA for the CDR3: TGTGCCAGCAGTAACGCTTTTCTCCAAAAAGCTTTCTTT.

Here the CDR3 reads CASSGSENTGELFF. Written as DNA, the CDR3 is TGTGCCAGCAGCGGCAGTGAGAACACCGGGGAGCTGTTTTTT. V usage is TRBV7-9 and J usage is TRBJ2-2; no clear D gene. This CDR3 comprises 14 residues. Germline lookup yields CDR1 SEHNR and CDR2 FQNEAQ (reference sequence). Trimming removed 5 bases at V and 1 base at J, with 8 bases between.

The chain employs TRBV6-5 and TRBJ2-6; a weak D match, TRBD2 (6 bases). This CDR3 region has 15 residues. Germline V CDR1 and CDR2: MNHEY, SVGAGI. Trimming cost V 4 bases and J 2 bases, with 9 bases left between them. Written as DNA, the CDR3 is TGTGCCAGCAGTTCGTCGGGGGCTGGGGCCAACGTCCTGACTTTC. This encodes CASSSSGAGANVLTF.

V is TRBV6-1 and J is TRBJ2-5; TRBD2 matches at 14 bases. V shed 4 bases and J 5 bases; nucleotides not matched to a gene: 9. Germline lookup yields CDR1 MNHNS and CDR2 SASEGT. The CDR3 is 17 amino acids. DNA of the CDR3: TGTGCCAGCAGTGGACTAGCGGGGGGGGCAGGTTCTGAGACCCAGTACTTC. Translated, it gives CASSGLAGGAGSETQYF.

This chain joins TRBV6-5 and TRBJ2-1, with a tentative D call TRBD2 (5 bases). In germline, CDR1 is MNHEY, CDR2 SVGAGI. Deletions cut 6 bases from V and 0 bases from J, with 12 bases between. The CDR3 contains 15 residues. CDR3: CASRQTRGSYNEQFF. In nucleotides, the CDR3 is TGTGCCAGCAGACAAACTAGAGGCTCCTACAATGAGCAGTTCTTC.

The chain links TRBV19 to TRBJ1-3, with 8 bases identical to TRBD1. The CDR3 runs to 16 residues. Germline-derived CDR1 and CDR2 are LNHDA and SQIVND (reference sequence). The V segment lost 7 bases and the J segment 7 bases; nucleotides outside the gene matches: 15. CDR3 region: CASTRLAGGRSNTIYF. CDR3 coding DNA: TGTGCCAGTACTAGGCTCGCAGGGGGCCGGAGTAACACCATATATTTT.

J is TRBJ2-1 and V is TRBV7-3, with 7 bases identical to TRBD2. Per germline, CDR1 SGHTA and CDR2 FQGTGA. The CDR3 has 13 amino acids. After removal of 3 bases from V and 6 bases from J, the junction contained 2 bases not matched to a gene. CDR3 bases: TGTGCCAGCAGCTTTCGGACTAGCAATGAGCAGTTCTTC. This encodes CASSFRTSNEQFF.

The chain carries TRBV25-1 and TRBJ2-7; 8 bases match TRBD2. The length of the CDR3 is 14 residues. Germline CDR1 and CDR2: MGHDK and SYGVNS. After removal of 8 bases from V and 3 bases from J, the junction contained 9 bases not matched to a gene. The CDR3 sequence is CASASSGAYYEQYF. The CDR3 nucleotides are TGTGCCAGCGCCAGTAGCGGGGCGTACTACGAGCAGTACTTC.

A remark on this clone: This specimen includes other DNA sequences encoding the same CDR3. The V gene is TRBV7-2, the J gene TRBJ2-7; TRBD2 matches 8 bases. Germline values: CDR1 SGHTA, CDR2 FQGNSA. The J segment lost 3 bases and the V segment lost 0 bases, leaving 1 base of the junction unmatched. The CDR3 covers 14 residues. In nucleotides, the CDR3 is TGTGCCAGCAGCTTAGCCGGGACTAGCTACGAGCAGTACTTC. This gives the protein CASSLAGTSYEQYF.

The chain is built from TRBV11-3 and TRBJ1-2; D perhaps matches TRBD1 (5 bases). The V end lost 1 base, the J end lost 13 bases, and 13 bases lay between the germline ends. This CDR3 is 12 amino acids long. Germline V gene lookup returns CDR1 SGHNT and CDR2 YENEEA. Here the CDR3 reads CASSLGNAGFTF. CDR3 nucleotides: TGTGCCAGCAGCTTAGGCAATGCAGGGTTCACCTTC.

This rearrangement joins TRBV28 to TRBJ2-1, with D perhaps TRBD1 (5 bases). CDR3 length equals 14 residues. Germline CDR1 and CDR2: MDHEN and SYDVKM. Trimming left V 8 bases short and J 3 bases short, with 14 bases between. This CDR3 is CASGQPFSYNEQFF. CDR3 DNA: TGTGCCAGCGGACAACCCTTCAGCTACAATGAGCAGTTCTTC.

This clone was observed a few times. Within the sample, other DNA sequences also encode this same CDR3. This chain connects TRBV15 to TRBJ1-5; perhaps TRBD1 as D (6 bases). The CDR3 runs 14 residues. V was pared by 0 bases and J by 4 bases, with 7 bases between. From germline, CDR1 is LNHNV and CDR2 YYDKDF (reference sequence). The CDR3 reads CATSRDRGNQPQHF. The CDR3 region has the DNA TGTGCCACCAGCAGAGATAGGGGGAATCAGCCCCAGCATTTT.

This rearrangement joins TRBV25-1 to TRBJ2-5; TRBD2 matches at 7 bases. The CDR3 has 17 residues. The V gene end was trimmed by 5 bases and the J gene end by 4 bases; junction bases not matched to a gene: 16. Germline V gene data show CDR1 as MGHDK and CDR2 as SYGVNS. CDR3 in DNA: TGTGCCAGCAGTAAATCCCGGACGAGCGGGGCCCTAGAGACCCAGTACTTC. This sequence encodes CASSKSRTSGALETQYF.

With regard to this clone: Different DNA sequences within this sample yield the same CDR3. The chain carries TRBV19 and TRBJ1-1, with D tentatively TRBD1 (6 bases). Trimming stripped 3 bases from V and 2 bases from J, with 10 bases between. Per the germline V gene, CDR1 is LNHDA and CDR2 is SQIVND (reference sequence). The CDR3 is 14 amino acids. This chain's CDR3 is CASSMGALNTEAFF. CDR3 DNA: TGTGCCAGTAGTATGGGGGCTTTAAACACTGAAGCTTTCTTT.

This chain joins TRBV5-1 and TRBJ2-7, with 7 bases identical to TRBD1. CDR3 length: 16 residues. The V and J ends lost 0 bases and 3 bases, in that order; junction bases with no gene match: 9. Germline V gene sequence: CDR1 SGHRS, CDR2 YFSETQ. This CDR3 reads CASSLARQGVLYEQYF. The CDR3 bases are TGCGCCAGCAGCTTGGCCCGACAGGGTGTTCTCTACGAGCAGTACTTC.

V is TRBV5-4 and J is TRBJ2-7; D might be TRBD1 (5 bases). The CDR3 spans 15 residues. V gave up 0 bases and J gave up 2 bases, with 12 bases separating them. The germline gives CDR1 SGHNT, CDR2 YYREEE (reference sequence). The CDR3 loop reads CASSLDRSSAYEQYF. The CDR3 coding sequence is TGTGCCAGCAGCTTGGACAGGAGTAGTGCCTACGAGCAGTACTTC.

The rearrangement links TRBV5-8 to TRBJ2-7, with 8 positions matching TRBD1. The CDR3 spans 16 residues. The germline V gene has CDR1 SGHTS and CDR2 YDEGEE. The J segment lost 6 bases and the V segment lost 1 base, leaving 12 bases of the junction unmatched. CDR3 sequence reads: CASSLSHQGAKAEQYF. In DNA form, the CDR3 reads TGTGCCAGCAGCTTGAGTCACCAGGGGGCCAAGGCCGAGCAGTACTTC.

The V gene is TRBV5-4, the J gene TRBJ1-1, with 7 bases identical to TRBD1. V shed 4 bases, J shed 4 bases, and the junction held 13 bases outside the gene matches. Germline loops: CDR1 SGHNT, CDR2 YYREEE (reference sequence). CDR3 size: 16 residues. The CDR3 reads CASSRGAGGSFTEAFF. The CDR3, as DNA: TGTGCCAGCAGCCGCGGGGCAGGGGGAAGTTTCACTGAAGCTTTCTTT.

The chain has TRBV5-8 and TRBJ1-5; possibly TRBD1 for D (6 bases). The CDR3 totals 15 residues. The germline V gene encodes CDR1 SGHTS and CDR2 YDEGEE. Trimming stripped 4 bases from V and 2 bases from J, with 13 bases between. The CDR3 DNA reads TGTGCCAGCAGCGGTGGGGGGGCGCGCAATCAGCCCCAGCATTTT. Translated, it gives CASSGGGARNQPQHF.

V gene TRBV18 combines with J gene TRBJ1-1, with 8 bases that match TRBD1. CDR3 length equals 15 residues. J was trimmed by 3 bases and V by 3 bases; bases with no gene match: 6. The germline V gene encodes CDR1 KGHSH and CDR2 LQKENI. This CDR3 is CASSPDRVSDTEAFF. CDR3 DNA sequence: TGTGCCAGCTCACCGGACAGGGTTTCGGACACTGAAGCTTTCTTT.

The chain carries TRBV15 and TRBJ2-3; tentatively, D is TRBD1 or TRBD2 (5 bases each). The V gene lost 1 base and the J gene lost 2 bases, with 7 bases spanning the gap. The CDR3 has 14 residues. Germline lookup yields CDR1 LNHNV and CDR2 YYDKDF (reference sequence). In nucleotides, the CDR3 is TGTGCCACCAGCAGAGTCGGGACCACAGATACGCAGTATTTT. It encodes CATSRVGTTDTQYF.